Listed here is a single T cell receptor (beta chain). What it binds is not known. This entry comes from a study of OX40 agonist ivuxolimab in advanced cancers. Overall study findings and caveats: In general, CD8+ T cells held more expanded clones than CD4+ did, on average.

V was shortened by 3 bases and J by 4 bases, with 7 bases between the two germline ends. CDR3 length: 12 amino acids. Germline loops: CDR1 MNHEY, CDR2 SMNVEV (reference sequence). Assay used: immunoSEQ multiplex PCR; TCRdb lists only in-frame clones, some missing. The sample lists 70,000 to 80,000 clones, about 93% occurring once. The chain carries TRBV27 and TRBJ2-7, with D perhaps matching TRBD2 (6 bases). The TCR comes from an adult with an advanced solid tumor such as melanoma, head and neck, liver or kidney cancer. This specimen consisted of CD4+ or CD8+ T cells sorted from blood, obtained in a trial of the OX40 agonist ivuxolimab. CDR3 DNA sequence: TGTGCCAGCAGTTTGGGGGGATACGAGCAGTACTTC. Encoded protein: CASSLGGYEQYF.